This T cell receptor (beta chain) was found in a study of identical twins. TCRdb recomputed calls from the 5' RACE reads with MiXCR, one row per CDR3 protein. The sample has hundreds of thousands of distinct CDR3 sequences; about 18% are singletons. CDR1 is DFQATT and CDR2 is SNEGSKA in the germline V gene (reference sequence). The CDR3 is made up of 13 amino acids. V lost 5 bases and J lost 0, with 10 bases in between. The data were also submitted as part of a second study, on T cells expressing NK-cell markers. Per that study: Underlying the TCR beta repertoires were sorted CD3+CD56+NKG2C+, CD3+CD56+NKG2C- and CD3+CD56-NKG2C+ T cells. Among eight sequenced donors, seven carried HCMV seropositivity while one was seronegative. In a handful of donors, dominant clonotypes made up roughly 28.3-65% of CD3+CD56-NKG2C+ cells.

The chain uses TRBV20-1 and TRBJ2-5, with D possibly matching TRBD2 (6 bases). Material for sequencing was PBMCs. The source is a woman aged 18-35 years in good health. The CDR3 spells CSASSGHQETQYF. The CDR3 region has the DNA TGCAGTGCTTCAAGCGGGCACCAAGAGACCCAGTACTTC.